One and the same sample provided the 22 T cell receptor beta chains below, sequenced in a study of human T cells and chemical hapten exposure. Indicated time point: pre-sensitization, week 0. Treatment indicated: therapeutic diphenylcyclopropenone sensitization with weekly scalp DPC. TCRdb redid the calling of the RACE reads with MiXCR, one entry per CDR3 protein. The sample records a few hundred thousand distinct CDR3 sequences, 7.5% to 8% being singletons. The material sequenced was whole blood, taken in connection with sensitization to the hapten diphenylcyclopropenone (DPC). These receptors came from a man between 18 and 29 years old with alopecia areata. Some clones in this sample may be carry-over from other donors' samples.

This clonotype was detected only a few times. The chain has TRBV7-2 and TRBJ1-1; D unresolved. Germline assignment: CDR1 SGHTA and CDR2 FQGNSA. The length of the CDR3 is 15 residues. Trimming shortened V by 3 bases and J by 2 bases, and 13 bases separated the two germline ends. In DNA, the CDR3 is TGTGCCAGCAGCTTCCAGCCTACAAGAAACACTGAAGCTTTCTTT. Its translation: CASSFQPTRNTEAFF.

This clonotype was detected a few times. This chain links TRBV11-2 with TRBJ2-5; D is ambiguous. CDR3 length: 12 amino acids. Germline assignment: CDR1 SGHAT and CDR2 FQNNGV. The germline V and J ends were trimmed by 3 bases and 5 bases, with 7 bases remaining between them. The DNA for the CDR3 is TGTGCCAGCAGCTTCGGGCTCGAGACCCAGTACTTC. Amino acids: CASSFGLETQYF. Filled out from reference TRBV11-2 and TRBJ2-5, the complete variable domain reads EAGVAQSPRYKIIEKRQSVAFWCNPISGHATLYWYQQILGQGPKLLIQFQNNGVVDDSQLPKDRFSAERLKGVDSTLKIQPAKLEDSAVYLCASSFGLETQYFGPGTRLLVL.

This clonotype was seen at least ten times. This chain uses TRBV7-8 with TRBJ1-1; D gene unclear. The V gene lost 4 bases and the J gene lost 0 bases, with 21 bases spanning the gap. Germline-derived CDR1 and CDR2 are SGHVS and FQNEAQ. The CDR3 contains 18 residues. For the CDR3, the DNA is TGTGCCAGCAGCTCCCATTTCGTTTTGGGAATCCTGAACACTGAAGCTTTCTTT. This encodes CASSSHFVLGILNTEAFF.

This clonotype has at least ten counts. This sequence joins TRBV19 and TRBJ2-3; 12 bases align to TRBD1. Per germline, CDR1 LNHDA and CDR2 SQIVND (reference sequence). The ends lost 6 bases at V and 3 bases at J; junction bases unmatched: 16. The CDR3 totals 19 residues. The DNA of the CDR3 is TGTGCCAGTAGGCCCCGGGACAGGGGGCGAATGACACCTACAGATACGCAGTATTTT. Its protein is CASRPRDRGRMTPTDTQYF. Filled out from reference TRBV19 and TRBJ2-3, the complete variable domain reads DGGITQSPKYLFRKEGQNVTLSCEQNLNHDAMYWYRQDPGQGLRLIYYSQIVNDFQKGDIAEGYSVSREKKESFPLTVTSAQKNPTAFYLCASRPRDRGRMTPTDTQYFGPGTRLTVL.

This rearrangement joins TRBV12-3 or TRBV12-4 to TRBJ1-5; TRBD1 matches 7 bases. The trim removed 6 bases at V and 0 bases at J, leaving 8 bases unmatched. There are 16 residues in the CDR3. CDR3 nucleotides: TGTGCCAGCAGCCAACCACAGGGGATTAGCAATCAGCCCCAGCATTTT. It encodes CASSQPQGISNQPQHF.

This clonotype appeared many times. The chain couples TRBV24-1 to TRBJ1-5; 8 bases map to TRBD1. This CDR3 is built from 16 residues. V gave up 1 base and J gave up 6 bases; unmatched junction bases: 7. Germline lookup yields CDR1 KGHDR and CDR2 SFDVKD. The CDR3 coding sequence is TGTGCCACCAGTGATTTCGGACAGGGCGGGATTCAGCCCCAGCATTTT. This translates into CATSDFGQGGIQPQHF.

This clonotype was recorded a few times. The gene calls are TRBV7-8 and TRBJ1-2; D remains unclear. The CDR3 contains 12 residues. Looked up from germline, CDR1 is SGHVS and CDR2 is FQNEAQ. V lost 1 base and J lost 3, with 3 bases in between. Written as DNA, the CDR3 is TGTGCCAGCAGCTTAGTTGACTATGGCTACACCTTC. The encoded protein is CASSLVDYGYTF.

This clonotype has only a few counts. The chain's CDR3 is CSVETGGYDTQYF. In DNA form, the CDR3 reads TGCAGCGTTGAAACAGGGGGCTACGATACGCAGTATTTT. The chain couples TRBV29-1 to TRBJ2-3, with 9 bases aligning to TRBD1. Per germline, CDR1 SQVTM and CDR2 ANQGSEA. The CDR3 contains 13 residues. V lost 2 bases to trimming and J lost 6 bases; unmatched junction nucleotides: 3.

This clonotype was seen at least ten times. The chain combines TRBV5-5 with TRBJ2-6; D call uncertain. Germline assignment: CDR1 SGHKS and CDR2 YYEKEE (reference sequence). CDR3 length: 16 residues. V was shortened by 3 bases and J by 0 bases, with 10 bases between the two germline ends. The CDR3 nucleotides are TGTGCCAGCAGCTACCGACCCCTCTCTGGGGCCAACGTCCTGACTTTC. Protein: CASSYRPLSGANVLTF.

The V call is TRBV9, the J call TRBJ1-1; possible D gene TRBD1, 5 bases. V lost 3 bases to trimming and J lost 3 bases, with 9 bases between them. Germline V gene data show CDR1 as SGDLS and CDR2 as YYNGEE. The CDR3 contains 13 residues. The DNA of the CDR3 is TGTGCCAGCAGCGGGATCAGGGACACTGAAGCTTTCTTT. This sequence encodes CASSGIRDTEAFF. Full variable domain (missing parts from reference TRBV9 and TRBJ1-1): DSGVTQTPKHLITATGQRVTLRCSPRSGDLSVYWYQQSLDQGLQFLIQYYNGEERAKGNILERFSAQQFPDLHSELNLSSLELGDSALYFCASSGIRDTEAFFGQGTRLTVV.

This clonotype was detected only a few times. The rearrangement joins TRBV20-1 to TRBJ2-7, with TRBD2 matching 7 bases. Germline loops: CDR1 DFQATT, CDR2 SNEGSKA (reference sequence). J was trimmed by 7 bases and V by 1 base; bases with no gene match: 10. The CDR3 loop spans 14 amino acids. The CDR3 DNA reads TGCAGTGCTAGAGCTAGCGGTCTTAGTAGGGAGCAGTACTTC. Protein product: CSARASGLSREQYF.

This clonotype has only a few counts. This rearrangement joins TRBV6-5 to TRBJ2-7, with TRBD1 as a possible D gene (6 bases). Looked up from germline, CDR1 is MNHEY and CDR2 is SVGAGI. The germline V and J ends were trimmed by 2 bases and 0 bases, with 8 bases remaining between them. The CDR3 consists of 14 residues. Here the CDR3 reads CASSYQGSSYEQYF. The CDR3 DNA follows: TGTGCCAGCAGTTACCAGGGGTCCTCCTACGAGCAGTACTTC.

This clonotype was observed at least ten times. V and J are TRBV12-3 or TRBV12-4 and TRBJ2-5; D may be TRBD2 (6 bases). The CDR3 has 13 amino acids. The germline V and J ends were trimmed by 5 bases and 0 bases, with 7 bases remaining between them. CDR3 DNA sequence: TGTGCCAGCAGTCGGGACTACCAAGAGACCCAGTACTTC. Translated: CASSRDYQETQYF.

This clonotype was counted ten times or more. Here the CDR3 DNA reads TGTGCCAGCAGCTTTCAGGGGATTGGCAACTATGGCTACACCTTC. Translation gives CASSFQGIGNYGYTF. The rearrangement links TRBV11-2 to TRBJ1-2, with D tentatively TRBD1 (6 bases). In germline, CDR1 is SGHAT, CDR2 FQNNGV. CDR3 length equals 15 residues. V lost 3 bases, J lost 2 bases, and 13 bases lay in between.

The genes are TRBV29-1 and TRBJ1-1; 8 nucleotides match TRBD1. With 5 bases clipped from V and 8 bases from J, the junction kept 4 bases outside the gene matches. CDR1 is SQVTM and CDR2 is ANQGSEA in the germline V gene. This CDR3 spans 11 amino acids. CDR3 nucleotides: TGCAGCGTTAAACAGGGGGGGGAAGCTTTCTTT. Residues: CSVKQGGEAFF.

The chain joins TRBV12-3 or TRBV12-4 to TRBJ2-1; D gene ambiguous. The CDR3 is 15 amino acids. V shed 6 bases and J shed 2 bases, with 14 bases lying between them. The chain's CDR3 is CASSLDTLTYNEQFF. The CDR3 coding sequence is TGTGCCAGCAGCCTTGACACCCTTACCTACAATGAGCAGTTCTTC.

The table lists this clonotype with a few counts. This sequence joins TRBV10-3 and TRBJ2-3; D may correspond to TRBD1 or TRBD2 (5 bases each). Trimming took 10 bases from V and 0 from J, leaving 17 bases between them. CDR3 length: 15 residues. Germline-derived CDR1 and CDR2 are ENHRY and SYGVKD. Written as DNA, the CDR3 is TGTGCCACGTTTACCGGGACGGCTAGCACAGATACGCAGTATTTT. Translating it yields CATFTGTASTDTQYF.

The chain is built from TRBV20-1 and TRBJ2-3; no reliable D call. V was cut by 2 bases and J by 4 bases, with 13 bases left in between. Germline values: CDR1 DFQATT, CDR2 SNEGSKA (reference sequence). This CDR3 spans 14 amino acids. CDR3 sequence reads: CSARRDGIADTQYF. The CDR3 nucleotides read TGCAGTGCTAGAAGGGATGGTATAGCAGATACGCAGTATTTT.

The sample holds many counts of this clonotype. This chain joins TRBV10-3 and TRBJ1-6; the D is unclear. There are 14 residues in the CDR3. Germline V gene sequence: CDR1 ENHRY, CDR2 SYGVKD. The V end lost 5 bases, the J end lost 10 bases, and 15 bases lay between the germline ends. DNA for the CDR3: TGTGCCATCAGTTCCCTCGGGAGTCAGTCACCCCTCCACTTT. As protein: CAISSLGSQSPLHF.

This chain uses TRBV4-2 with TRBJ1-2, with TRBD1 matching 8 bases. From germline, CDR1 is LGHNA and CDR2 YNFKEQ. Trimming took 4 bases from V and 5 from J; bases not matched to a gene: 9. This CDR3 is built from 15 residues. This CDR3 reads CASSPRTGGEYGYTF. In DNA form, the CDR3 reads TGTGCCAGCAGCCCCAGAACAGGGGGGGAATATGGCTACACCTTC.

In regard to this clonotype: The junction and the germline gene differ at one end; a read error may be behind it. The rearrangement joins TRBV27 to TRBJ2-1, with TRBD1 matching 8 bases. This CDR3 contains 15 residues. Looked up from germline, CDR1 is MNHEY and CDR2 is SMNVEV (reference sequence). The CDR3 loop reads CASSVSGTGYNEQFF. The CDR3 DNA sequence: TGTGCCAGCAGTGTATCCGGGACAGGCTACAATGAGCAGTTCTTC.

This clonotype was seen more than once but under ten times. The CDR3 coding sequence is TGTGCCAGCAGCTCTGCCTTTCCCGCAACCAATTCACCCCTCCACTTT. Residues: CASSSAFPATNSPLHF. The chain joins TRBV6-5 to TRBJ1-6; no firm D call. The CDR3 runs to 16 residues. The germline CDR1 and CDR2 sequences are MNHEY and SVGAGI. The germline V and J ends were trimmed by 6 bases and 7 bases, with 19 bases remaining between them.